Listed here is a single TCR beta chain. The sample comes from a study of T cell changes during pregnancy in multiple sclerosis. Profiled with immunoSEQ multiplex PCR; TCRdb holds only in-frame clones, not every one. The sample holds 100,000 or so clones, more than 85% seen once. The CDR3 is 15 amino acids. The germline gives CDR1 SQVTM, CDR2 ANQGSEA. The J segment lost 6 bases and the V segment lost 5 bases, leaving 13 bases of the junction unmatched. This clonotype was sampled from a female donor with multiple sclerosis, enrolled in a pregnancy study. V is TRBV29-1 and J is TRBJ2-1, with TRBD2 matching 7 bases. The specimen comprised peripheral blood, sampled in the second trimester of pregnancy. CDR3 coding DNA: TGCAGCGTTCACCTCCTCCTTGAGCGGGGCAATGAGCAGTTCTTC. This translates into CSVHLLLERGNEQFF.